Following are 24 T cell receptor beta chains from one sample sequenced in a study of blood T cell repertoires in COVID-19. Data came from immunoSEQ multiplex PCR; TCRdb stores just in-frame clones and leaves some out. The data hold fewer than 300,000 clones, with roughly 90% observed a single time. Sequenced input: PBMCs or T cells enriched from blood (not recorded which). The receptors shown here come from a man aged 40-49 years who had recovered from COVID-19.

DNA for the CDR3: TGTGCCAGGTTGACAGAAAATAACTATGGCTACACCTTC. It is translated as CARLTENNYGYTF. This sequence joins TRBV2 and TRBJ1-2; D may be TRBD1 (5 bases). V was cut by 9 bases and J by 1 base, with 12 bases left in between. The CDR3 spans 13 residues. Germline V CDR1 and CDR2: SNHLY, FYNNEI. Looking up the rest from reference TRBV2 and TRBJ1-2 gives the full variable domain: EPEVTQTPSHQVTQMGQEVILRCVPISNHLYFYWYRQILGQKVEFLVSFYNNEISEKSEIFDDQFSVERPDGSNFTLKIRSTKLEDSAMYFCARLTENNYGYTFGSGTRLTVV.

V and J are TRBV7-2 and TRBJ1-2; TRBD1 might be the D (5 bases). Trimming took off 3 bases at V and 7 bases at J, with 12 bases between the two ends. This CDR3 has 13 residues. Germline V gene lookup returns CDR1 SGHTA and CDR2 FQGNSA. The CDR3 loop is CASSFAEDTGYTF. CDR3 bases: TGTGCCAGCAGCTTCGCCGAGGACACTGGCTACACCTTC. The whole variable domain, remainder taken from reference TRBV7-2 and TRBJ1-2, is GAGVSQSPSNKVTEKGKDVELRCDPISGHTALYWYRQSLGQGLEFLIYFQGNSAPDKSGLPSDRFSAERTGGSVSTLTIQRTQQEDSAVYLCASSFAEDTGYTFGSGTRLTVV.

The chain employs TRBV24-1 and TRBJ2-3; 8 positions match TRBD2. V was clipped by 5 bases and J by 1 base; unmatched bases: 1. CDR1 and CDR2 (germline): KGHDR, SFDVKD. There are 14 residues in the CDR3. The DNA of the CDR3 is TGTGCCACCAGTGCAGCGGGGGGCACAGATACGCAGTATTTT. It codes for CATSAAGGTDTQYF.

The DNA for the CDR3 is TGCGCCAGCAGCCAAGGACAGGGGTCAGATACGCAGTATTTT. Encoded protein: CASSQGQGSDTQYF. The chain combines TRBV4-3 with TRBJ2-3; 8 bases are shared with TRBD1. There are 14 residues in the CDR3. Germline-derived CDR1 and CDR2 are LGHNA and YSLEER. V lost 1 base and J lost 4; bases outside the gene matches: 1.

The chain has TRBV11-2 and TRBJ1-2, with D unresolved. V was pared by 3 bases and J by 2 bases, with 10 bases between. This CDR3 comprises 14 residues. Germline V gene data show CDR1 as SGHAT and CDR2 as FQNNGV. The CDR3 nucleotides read TGTGCCAGCAGCTTCGGGAGATCGAACTATGGCTACACCTTC. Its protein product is CASSFGRSNYGYTF.

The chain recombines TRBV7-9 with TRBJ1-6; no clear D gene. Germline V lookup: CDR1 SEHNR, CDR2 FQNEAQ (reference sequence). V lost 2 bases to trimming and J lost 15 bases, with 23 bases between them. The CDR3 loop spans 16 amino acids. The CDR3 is CASSLFTPGLAKDLHF. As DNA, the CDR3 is TGTGCCAGCAGCTTATTCACCCCTGGCTTGGCAAAAGACCTCCACTTT. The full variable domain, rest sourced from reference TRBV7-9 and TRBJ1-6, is DTGVSQNPRHKITKRGQNVTFRCDPISEHNRLYWYRQTLGQGPEFLTYFQNEAQLEKSRLLSDRFSAERPKGSFSTLEIQRTEQGDSAMYLCASSLFTPGLAKDLHFGNGTRLTVT.

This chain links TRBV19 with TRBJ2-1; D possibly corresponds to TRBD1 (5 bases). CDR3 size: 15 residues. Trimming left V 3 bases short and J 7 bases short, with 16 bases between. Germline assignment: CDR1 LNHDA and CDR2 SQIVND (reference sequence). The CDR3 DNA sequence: TGTGCCAGTAGTATCTCAGGGCTTTTGGGGAATGAGCAGTTCTTC. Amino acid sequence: CASSISGLLGNEQFF.

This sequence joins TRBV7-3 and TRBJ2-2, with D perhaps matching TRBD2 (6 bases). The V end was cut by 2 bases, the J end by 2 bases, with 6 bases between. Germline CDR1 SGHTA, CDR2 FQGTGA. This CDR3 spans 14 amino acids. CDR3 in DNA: TGTGCCAGCAGCTTAGGACTAAACACCGGGGAGCTGTTTTTT. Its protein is CASSLGLNTGELFF.

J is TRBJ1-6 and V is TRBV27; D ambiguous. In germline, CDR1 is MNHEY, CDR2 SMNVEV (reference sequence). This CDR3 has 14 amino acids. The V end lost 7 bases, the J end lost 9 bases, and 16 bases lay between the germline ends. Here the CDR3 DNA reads TGTGCCAGCACCCCCCAGGTGGGGAGTTCACCCCTCCACTTT. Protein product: CASTPQVGSSPLHF.

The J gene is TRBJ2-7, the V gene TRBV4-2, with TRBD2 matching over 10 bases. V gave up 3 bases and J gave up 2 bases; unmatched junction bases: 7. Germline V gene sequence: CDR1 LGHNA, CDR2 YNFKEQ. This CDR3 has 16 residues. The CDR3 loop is CASSHSSGGLPYEQYF. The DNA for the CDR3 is TGTGCCAGCAGCCACTCTAGCGGGGGACTCCCCTACGAGCAGTACTTC.

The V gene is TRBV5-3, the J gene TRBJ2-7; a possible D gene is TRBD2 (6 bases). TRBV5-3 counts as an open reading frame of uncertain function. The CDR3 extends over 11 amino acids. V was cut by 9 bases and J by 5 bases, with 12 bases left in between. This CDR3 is CAKTGVDEQYF. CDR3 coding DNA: TGTGCCAAAACGGGGGTCGACGAGCAGTACTTC.

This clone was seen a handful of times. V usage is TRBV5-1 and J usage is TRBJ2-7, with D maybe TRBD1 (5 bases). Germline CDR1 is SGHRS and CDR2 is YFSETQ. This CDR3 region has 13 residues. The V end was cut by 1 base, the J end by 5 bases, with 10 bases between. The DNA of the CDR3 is TGCGCCAGCAGCTTGTACGTAGGGGACGAGCAGTACTTC. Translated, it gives CASSLYVGDEQYF.

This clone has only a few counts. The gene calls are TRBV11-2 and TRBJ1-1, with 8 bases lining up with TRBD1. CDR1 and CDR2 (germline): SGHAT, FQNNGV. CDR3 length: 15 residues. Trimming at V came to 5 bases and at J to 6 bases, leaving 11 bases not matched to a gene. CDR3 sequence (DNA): TGTGCCAGCAGCATCGTCACAGGGGGGTACGCTGAAGCTTTCTTT. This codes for CASSIVTGGYAEAFF.

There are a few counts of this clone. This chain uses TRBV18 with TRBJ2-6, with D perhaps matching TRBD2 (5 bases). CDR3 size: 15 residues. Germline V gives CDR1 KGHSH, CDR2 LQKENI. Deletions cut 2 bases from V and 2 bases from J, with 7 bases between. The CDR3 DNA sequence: TGTGCCAGCTCACCAGGGGAGACTGGGGCCAACGTCCTGACTTTC. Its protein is CASSPGETGANVLTF.

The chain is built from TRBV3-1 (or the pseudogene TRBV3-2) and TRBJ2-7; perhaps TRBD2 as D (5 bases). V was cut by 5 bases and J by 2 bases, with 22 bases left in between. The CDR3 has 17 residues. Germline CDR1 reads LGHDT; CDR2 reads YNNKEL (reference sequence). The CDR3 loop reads CASSELMGGGGPYEQYF. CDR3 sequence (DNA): TGTGCCAGCAGCGAACTAATGGGCGGCGGAGGTCCCTACGAGCAGTACTTC.

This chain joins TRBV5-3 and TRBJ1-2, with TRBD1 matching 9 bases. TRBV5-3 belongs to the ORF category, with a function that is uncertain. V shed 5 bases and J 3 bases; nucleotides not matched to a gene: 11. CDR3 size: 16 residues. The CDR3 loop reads CARRRVQGAGDYGYTF. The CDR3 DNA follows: TGTGCCAGAAGACGGGTACAGGGGGCTGGAGACTATGGCTACACCTTC.

The CDR3 loop reads CASSSDTSYGYTF. CDR3 DNA: TGTGCCAGCAGCTCGGACACATCCTATGGCTACACCTTC. The chain combines TRBV7-2 with TRBJ1-2; tentatively, D is TRBD1 (5 bases). The germline V gene has CDR1 SGHTA and CDR2 FQGNSA. The V gene lost 4 bases and the J gene lost 4 bases, with 10 bases spanning the gap. This CDR3 is built from 13 residues.

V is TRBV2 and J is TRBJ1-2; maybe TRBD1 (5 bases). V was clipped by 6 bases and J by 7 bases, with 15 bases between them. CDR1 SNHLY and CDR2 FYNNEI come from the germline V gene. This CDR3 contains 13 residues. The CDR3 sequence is CASSVSGHRGYTF. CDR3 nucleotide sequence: TGTGCCAGCAGCGTCTCAGGGCATCGTGGCTACACCTTC.

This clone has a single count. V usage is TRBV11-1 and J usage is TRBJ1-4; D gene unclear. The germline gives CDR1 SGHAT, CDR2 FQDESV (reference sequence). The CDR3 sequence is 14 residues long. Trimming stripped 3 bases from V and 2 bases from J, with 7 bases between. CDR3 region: CASSFGATNEKLFF. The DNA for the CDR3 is TGTGCCAGCAGCTTCGGTGCGACTAATGAAAAACTGTTTTTT.

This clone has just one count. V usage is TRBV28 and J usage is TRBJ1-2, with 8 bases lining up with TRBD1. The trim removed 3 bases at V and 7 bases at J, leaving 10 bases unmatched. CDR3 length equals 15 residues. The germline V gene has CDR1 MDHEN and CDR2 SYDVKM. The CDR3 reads CASSFAQGALGGYTF. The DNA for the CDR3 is TGTGCCAGCAGTTTCGCTCAGGGGGCTTTAGGTGGCTACACCTTC.

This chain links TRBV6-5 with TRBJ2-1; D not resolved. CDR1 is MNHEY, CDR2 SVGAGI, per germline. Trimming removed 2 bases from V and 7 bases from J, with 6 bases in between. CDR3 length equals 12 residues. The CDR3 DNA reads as TGTGCCAGCAGTTACCGGAGTAATGAGCAGTTCTTC. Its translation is CASSYRSNEQFF.

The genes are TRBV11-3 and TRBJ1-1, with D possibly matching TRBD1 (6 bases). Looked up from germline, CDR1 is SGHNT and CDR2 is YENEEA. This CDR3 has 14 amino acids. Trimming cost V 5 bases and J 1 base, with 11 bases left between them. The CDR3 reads CASSPQTGNTEAFF. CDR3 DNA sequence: TGTGCCAGCAGCCCACAGACAGGGAACACTGAAGCTTTCTTT.

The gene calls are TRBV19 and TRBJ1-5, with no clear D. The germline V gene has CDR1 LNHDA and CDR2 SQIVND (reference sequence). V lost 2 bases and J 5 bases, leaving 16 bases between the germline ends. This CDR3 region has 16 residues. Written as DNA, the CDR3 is TGTGCCAGTAGTATAAATGAGGGAGGAGTCTATCAGCCCCAGCATTTT. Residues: CASSINEGGVYQPQHF. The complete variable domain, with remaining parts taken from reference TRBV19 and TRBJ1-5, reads DGGITQSPKYLFRKEGQNVTLSCEQNLNHDAMYWYRQDPGQGLRLIYYSQIVNDFQKGDIAEGYSVSREKKESFPLTVTSAQKNPTAFYLCASSINEGGVYQPQHFGDGTRLSIL.

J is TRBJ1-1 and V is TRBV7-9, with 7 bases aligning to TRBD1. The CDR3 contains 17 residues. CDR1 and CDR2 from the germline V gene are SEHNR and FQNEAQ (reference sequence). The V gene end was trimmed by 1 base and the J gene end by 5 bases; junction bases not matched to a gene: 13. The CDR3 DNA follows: TGTGCCAGCAGCTTAGTGGGGACAGCTTTTACGAGGACTGAAGCTTTCTTT. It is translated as CASSLVGTAFTRTEAFF.